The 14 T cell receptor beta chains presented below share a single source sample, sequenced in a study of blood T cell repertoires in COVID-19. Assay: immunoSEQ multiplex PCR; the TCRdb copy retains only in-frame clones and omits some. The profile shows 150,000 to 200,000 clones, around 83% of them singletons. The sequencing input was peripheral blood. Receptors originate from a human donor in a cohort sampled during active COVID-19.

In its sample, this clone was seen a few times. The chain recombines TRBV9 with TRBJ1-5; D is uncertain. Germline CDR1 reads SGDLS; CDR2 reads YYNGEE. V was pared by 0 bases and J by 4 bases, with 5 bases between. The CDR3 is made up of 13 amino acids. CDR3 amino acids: CASSVGYNQPQHF. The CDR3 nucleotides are TGTGCCAGCAGCGTAGGTTATAATCAGCCCCAGCATTTT.

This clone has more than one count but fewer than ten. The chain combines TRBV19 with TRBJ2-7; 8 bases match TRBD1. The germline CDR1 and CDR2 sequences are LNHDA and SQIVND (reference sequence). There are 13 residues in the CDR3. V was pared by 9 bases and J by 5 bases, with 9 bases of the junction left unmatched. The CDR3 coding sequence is TGTGCCAGCGGGACAGGCCTTGTCGACGAGCAGTACTTC. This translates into CASGTGLVDEQYF.

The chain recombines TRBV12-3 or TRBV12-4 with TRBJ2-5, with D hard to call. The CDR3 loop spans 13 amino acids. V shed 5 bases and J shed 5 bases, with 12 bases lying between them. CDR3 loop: CASSIQVWETQYF. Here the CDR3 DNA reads TGTGCCAGCAGTATTCAGGTCTGGGAGACCCAGTACTTC.

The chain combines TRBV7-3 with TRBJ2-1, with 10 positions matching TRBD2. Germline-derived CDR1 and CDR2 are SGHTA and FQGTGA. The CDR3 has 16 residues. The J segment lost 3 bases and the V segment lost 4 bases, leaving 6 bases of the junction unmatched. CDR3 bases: TGTGCCAGCAGCTCCCTAGCGGGAGCCGTCTACAATGAGCAGTTCTTC. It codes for CASSSLAGAVYNEQFF.

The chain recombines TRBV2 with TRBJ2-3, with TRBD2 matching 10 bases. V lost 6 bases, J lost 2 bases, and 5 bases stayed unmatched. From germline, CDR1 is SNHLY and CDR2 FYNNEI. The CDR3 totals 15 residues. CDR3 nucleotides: TGTGCCAGCAGCGACGGGACTAGCGTCACAGATACGCAGTATTTT. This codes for CASSDGTSVTDTQYF.

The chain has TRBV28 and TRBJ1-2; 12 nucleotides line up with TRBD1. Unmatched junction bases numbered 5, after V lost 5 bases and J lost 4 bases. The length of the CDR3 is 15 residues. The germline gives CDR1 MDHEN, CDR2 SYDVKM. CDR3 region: CASSIGTGGIYGYTF. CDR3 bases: TGTGCCAGCAGTATCGGGACAGGGGGCATCTATGGCTACACCTTC.

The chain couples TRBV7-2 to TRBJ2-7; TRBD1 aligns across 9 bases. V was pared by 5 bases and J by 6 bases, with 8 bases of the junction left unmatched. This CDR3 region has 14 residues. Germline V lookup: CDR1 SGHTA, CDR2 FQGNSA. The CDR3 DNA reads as TGTGCCAGCAGCAGCTGGACAGGGGCTGGCGAGCAGTACTTC. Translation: CASSSWTGAGEQYF.

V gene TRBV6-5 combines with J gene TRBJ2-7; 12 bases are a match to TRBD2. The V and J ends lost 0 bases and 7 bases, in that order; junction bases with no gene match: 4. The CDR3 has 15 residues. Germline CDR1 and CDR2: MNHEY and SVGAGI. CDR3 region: CASSYSRLAGVEQYF. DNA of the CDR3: TGTGCCAGCAGTTACTCGCGACTAGCGGGGGTAGAGCAGTACTTC.

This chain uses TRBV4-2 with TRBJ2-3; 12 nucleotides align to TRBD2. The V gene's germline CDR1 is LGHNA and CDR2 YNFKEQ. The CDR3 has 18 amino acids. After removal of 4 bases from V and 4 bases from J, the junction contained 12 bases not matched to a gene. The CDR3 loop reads CASSLEPGLAGGADTQYF. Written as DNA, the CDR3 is TGTGCCAGCAGCCTAGAGCCGGGACTAGCGGGCGGGGCAGATACGCAGTATTTT.

CDR3 DNA sequence: TGTGCCATCAGCCGTTCTCCGCGGGAGGTGGATGAGCAGTACTTC. As protein: CAISRSPREVDEQYF. V usage is TRBV10-3 and J usage is TRBJ2-7; 8 positions agree with TRBD2. The V segment lost 6 bases and the J segment 7 bases; nucleotides outside the gene matches: 14. CDR1 is ENHRY, CDR2 SYGVKD, per germline. The CDR3 contains 15 residues.

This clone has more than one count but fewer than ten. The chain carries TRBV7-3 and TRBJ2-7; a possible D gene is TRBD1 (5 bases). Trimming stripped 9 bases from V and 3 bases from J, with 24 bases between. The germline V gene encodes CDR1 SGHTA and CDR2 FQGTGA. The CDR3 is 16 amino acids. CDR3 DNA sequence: TGTGCCAGTGCAGTAAATGGACCGCCAGGGCACTACGAGCAGTACTTC. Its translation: CASAVNGPPGHYEQYF.

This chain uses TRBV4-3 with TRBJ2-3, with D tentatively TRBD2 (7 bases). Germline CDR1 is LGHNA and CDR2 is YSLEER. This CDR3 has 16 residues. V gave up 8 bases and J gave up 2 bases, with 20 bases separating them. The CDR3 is CASARGGGPFTDTQYF. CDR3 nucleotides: TGCGCCAGCGCACGCGGCGGGGGCCCCTTCACAGATACGCAGTATTTT.

The CDR3 sequence is CASSDSGRGGTDTQYF. Here the CDR3 DNA reads TGTGCCAGCAGTGATAGCGGGAGGGGCGGCACAGATACGCAGTATTTT. The chain combines TRBV27 with TRBJ2-3; 11 nucleotides align to TRBD2. This CDR3 is 16 amino acids long. Germline-derived CDR1 and CDR2 are MNHEY and SMNVEV (reference sequence). The J segment lost 1 base and the V segment lost 5 bases, leaving 5 bases of the junction unmatched.

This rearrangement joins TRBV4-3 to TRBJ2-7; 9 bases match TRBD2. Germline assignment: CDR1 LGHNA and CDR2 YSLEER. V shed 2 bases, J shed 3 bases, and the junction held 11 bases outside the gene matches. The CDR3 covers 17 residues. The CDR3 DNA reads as TGCGCCAGCAGCCAATCTGTGACGGCAGCGGGGGGCTACGAGCAGTACTTC. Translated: CASSQSVTAAGGYEQYF.